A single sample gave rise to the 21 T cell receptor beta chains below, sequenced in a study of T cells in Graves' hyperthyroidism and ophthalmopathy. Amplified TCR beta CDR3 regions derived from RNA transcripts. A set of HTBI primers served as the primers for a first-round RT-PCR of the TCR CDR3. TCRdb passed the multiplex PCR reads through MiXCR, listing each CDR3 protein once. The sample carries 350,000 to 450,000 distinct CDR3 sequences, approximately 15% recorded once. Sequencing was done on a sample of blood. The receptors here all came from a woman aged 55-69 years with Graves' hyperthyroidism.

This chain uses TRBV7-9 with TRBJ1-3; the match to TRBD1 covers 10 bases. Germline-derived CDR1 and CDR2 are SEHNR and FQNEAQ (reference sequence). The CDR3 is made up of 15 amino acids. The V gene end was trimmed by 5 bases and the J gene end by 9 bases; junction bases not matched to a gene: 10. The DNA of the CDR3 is TGTGCCAGCAGCCCTCTCGGGACAGGGGAAAGCACCATATATTTT. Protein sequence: CASSPLGTGESTIYF.

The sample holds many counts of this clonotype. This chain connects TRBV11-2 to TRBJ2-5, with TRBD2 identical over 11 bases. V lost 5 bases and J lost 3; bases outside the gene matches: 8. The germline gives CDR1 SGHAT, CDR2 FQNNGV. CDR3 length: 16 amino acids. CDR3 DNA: TGTGCCAGCAGCCCTGGGACTAGCGGAAGTAAAGAGACCCAGTACTTC. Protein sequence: CASSPGTSGSKETQYF.

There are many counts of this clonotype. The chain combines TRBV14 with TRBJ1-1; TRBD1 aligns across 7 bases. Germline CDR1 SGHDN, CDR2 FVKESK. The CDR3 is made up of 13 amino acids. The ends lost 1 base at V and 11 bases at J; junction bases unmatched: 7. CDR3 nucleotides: TGTGCCAGCAGCCAAGGCCCAGGGGGTATGGCTTTCTTT. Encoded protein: CASSQGPGGMAFF. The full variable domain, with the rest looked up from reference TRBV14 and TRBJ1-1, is EAGVTQFPSHSVIEKGQTVTLRCDPISGHDNLYWYRRVMGKEIKFLLHFVKESKQDESGMPNNRFLAERTGGTYSTLKVQPAELEDSGVYFCASSQGPGGMAFFGQGTRLTVV.

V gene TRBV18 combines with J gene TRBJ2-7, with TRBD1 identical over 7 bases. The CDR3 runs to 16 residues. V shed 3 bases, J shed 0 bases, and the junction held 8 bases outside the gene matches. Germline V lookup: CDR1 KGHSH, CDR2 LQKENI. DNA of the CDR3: TGTGCCAGCTCACCTCGTGCCGGGACAGCCTCCTACGAGCAGTACTTC. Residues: CASSPRAGTASYEQYF.

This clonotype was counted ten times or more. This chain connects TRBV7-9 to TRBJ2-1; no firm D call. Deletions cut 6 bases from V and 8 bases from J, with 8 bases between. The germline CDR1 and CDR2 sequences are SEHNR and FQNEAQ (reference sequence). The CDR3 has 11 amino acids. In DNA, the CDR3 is TGTGCCAGCAGTTCGCTCGATGAGCAGTTCTTC. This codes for CASSSLDEQFF.

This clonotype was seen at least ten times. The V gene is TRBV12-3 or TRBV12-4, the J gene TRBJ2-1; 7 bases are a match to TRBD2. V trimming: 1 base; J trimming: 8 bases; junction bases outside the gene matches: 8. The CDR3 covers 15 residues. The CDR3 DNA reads TGTGCCAGCAGTTTAGGCGGGAGTGGATTGGATGAGCAGTTCTTC. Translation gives CASSLGGSGLDEQFF.

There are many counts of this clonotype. The DNA for the CDR3 is TGTGCCAGCAGCCCCAGGCATGAGGGCTACACCTTC. Translation: CASSPRHEGYTF. The J gene is TRBJ1-2, the V gene TRBV11-3; no definite D call. V lost 5 bases and J lost 8, with 12 bases in between. Germline V CDR1 and CDR2: SGHNT, YENEEA. The CDR3 is made up of 12 amino acids.

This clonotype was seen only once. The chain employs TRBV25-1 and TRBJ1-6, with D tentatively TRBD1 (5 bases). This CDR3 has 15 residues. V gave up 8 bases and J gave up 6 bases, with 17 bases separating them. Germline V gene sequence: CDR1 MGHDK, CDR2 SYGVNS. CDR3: CASRSETGPNSPLHF. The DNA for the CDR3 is TGTGCCAGCCGATCGGAAACAGGCCCTAATTCACCCCTCCACTTT. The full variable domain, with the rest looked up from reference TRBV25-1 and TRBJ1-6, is EADIYQTPRYLVIGTGKKITLECSQTMGHDKMYWYQQDPGMELHLIHYSYGVNSTEKGDLSSESTVSRIRTEHFPLTLESARPSHTSQYLCASRSETGPNSPLHFGNGTRLTVT.

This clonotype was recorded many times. CDR3 residues: CSARGGQGQYEQYF. As DNA, the CDR3 is TGCAGTGCTAGGGGGGGACAGGGGCAGTACGAGCAGTACTTC. The chain carries TRBV20-1 and TRBJ2-7; 10 nucleotides line up with TRBD1. The V and J ends lost 3 bases and 4 bases, in that order; junction bases with no gene match: 6. CDR1 is DFQATT, CDR2 SNEGSKA, per germline (reference sequence). The CDR3 is 14 amino acids.

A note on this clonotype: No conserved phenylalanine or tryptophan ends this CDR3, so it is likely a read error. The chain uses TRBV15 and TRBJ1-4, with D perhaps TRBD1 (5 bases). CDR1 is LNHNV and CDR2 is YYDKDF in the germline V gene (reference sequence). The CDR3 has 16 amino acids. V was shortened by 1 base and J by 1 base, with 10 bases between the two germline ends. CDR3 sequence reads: CATSRGDRITNEKLFS. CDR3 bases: TGTGCCACCAGCAGAGGCGACAGAATAACTAATGAAAAACTGTTTTCT.

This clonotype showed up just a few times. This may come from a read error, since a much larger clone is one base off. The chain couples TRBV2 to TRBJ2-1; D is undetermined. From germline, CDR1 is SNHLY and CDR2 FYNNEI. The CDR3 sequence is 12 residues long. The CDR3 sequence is CAGSETRNEQFF. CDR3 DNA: TGTGCCGGCAGTGAAACCAGGAATGAGCAGTTCTTC. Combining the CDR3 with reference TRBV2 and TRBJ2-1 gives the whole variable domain EPEVTQTPSHQVTQMGQEVILRCVPISNHLYFYWYRQILGQKVEFLVSFYNNEISEKSEIFDDQFSVERPDGSNFTLKIRSTKLEDSAMYFCAGSETRNEQFFGPGTRLTVL.

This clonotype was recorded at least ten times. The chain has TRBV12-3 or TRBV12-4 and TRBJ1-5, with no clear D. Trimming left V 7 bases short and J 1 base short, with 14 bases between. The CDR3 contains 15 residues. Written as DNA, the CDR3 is TGTGCCAGCAATGGCAGCCCCAGGAGCAATCAGCCCCAGCATTTT. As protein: CASNGSPRSNQPQHF.

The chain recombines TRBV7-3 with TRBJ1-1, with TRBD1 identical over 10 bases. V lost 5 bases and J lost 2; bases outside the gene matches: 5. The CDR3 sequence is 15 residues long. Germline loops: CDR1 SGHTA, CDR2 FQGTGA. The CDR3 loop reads CASSKTGGGNTEAFF. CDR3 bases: TGTGCCAGCAGCAAGACAGGGGGCGGTAACACTGAAGCTTTCTTT.

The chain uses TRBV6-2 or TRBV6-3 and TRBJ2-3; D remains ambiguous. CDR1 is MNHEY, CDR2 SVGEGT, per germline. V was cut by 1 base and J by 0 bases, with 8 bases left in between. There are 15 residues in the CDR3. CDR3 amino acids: CASSYLSSSTDTQYF. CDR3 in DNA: TGTGCCAGCAGTTACTTGTCGAGTAGCACAGATACGCAGTATTTT.

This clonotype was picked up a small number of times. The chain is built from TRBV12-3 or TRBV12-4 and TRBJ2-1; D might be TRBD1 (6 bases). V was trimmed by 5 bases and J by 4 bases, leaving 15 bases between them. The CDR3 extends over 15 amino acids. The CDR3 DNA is TGTGCCAGCAGTGCCCGGGGACATATATACAATGAGCAGTTCTTC. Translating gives CASSARGHIYNEQFF.

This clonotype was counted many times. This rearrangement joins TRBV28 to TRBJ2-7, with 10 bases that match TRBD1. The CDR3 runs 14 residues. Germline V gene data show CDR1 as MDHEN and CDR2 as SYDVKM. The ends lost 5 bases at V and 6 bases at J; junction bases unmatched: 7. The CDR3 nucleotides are TGTGCCAGCAGTCAATGGGACAGGGGATCCGAGCAGTACTTC. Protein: CASSQWDRGSEQYF.

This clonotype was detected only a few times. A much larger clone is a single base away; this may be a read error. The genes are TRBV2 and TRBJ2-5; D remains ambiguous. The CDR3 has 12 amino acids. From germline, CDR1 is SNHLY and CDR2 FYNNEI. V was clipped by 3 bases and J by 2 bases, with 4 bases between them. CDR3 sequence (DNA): TGTGCCAGCAGTGACCAGCAAGAGACCCAGTACTTC. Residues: CASSDQQETQYF.

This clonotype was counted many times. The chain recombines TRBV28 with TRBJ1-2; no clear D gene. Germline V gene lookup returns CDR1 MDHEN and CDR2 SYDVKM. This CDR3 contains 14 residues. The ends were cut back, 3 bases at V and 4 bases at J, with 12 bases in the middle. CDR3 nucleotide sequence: TGTGCCAGCAGTTTGCAGGTCGATATCTATGGCTACACCTTC. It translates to CASSLQVDIYGYTF.

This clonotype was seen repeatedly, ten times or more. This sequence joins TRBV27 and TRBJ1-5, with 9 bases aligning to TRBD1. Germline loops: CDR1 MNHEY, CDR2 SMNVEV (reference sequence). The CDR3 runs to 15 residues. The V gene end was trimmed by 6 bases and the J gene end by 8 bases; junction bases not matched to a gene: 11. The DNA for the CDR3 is TGTGCCAGCAGCCCTGGGACAGGGAGCGTCAAGCCCCAGCATTTT. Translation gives CASSPGTGSVKPQHF.

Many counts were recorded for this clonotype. This CDR3 reads CAWATGGGSPLHF. In DNA form, the CDR3 reads TGTGCCTGGGCGACAGGCGGGGGGTCACCCCTCCACTTT. This chain connects TRBV30 to TRBJ1-6; the D gene is possibly TRBD1 (6 bases). Per the germline V gene, CDR1 is GTSNPN and CDR2 is SVGIG (reference sequence). The CDR3 contains 13 residues. Trimming removed 5 bases at V and 10 bases at J, with 15 bases between.

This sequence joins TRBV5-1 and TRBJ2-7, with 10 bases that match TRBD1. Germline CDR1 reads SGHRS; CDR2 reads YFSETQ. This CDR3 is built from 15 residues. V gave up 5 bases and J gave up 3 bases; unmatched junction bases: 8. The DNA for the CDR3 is TGCGCCAGCAGGACCGGGACAGGGGATATCTACGAGCAGTACTTC. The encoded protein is CASRTGTGDIYEQYF.